This is a list of T cell receptor beta chains from one sample in a study of monozygotic twins with inflammatory bowel disease. TCRdb re-called the 5' RACE reads, yielding one record per CDR3 amino acid sequence without DNA. The sample's table shows approximately 400,000 distinct CDR3 sequences. The sequenced material came from blood. The receptor source for this set is a human donor with ulcerative colitis or Crohn's disease, or a healthy co-twin of an affected twin (not recorded which). The CDR3 runs from the conserved cysteine through the conserved F or W.

j_call,v_call,cdr3_aa
TRBJ2-7,TRBV28,CASRTSGREYEQYF
TRBJ2-7,TRBV7-8,CASSPQTSLSSYEQYF
TRBJ2-1,TRBV19,CASSRGEAGAAGSEQFF
TRBJ2-1,TRBV9,CASSIRDNYNEQFF
TRBJ1-4,TRBV30,CAWNRATTNEKLFF
TRBJ2-3,TRBV20-1,CSARDFRDTQYF
TRBJ2-5,TRBV3-1,CASSQLLGETQYF
TRBJ1-4,TRBV30,CAWSSGGSREKLFF
TRBJ1-3,TRBV6-5,CASIRTPATSGNTIYF
TRBJ2-1,TRBV5-1,CASSEQSTYNEQFF
TRBJ2-3,TRBV30,CAWSVGTSTDTQYF
TRBJ2-5,TRBV4-3,CASSQEVTETQYF
TRBJ1-2,TRBV6-5,CASRSQPNYGYTF
TRBJ1-2,TRBV20-1,CSGVFSQGANYGYTF
TRBJ1-1,TRBV7-9,CARGTGEVNTEAFF